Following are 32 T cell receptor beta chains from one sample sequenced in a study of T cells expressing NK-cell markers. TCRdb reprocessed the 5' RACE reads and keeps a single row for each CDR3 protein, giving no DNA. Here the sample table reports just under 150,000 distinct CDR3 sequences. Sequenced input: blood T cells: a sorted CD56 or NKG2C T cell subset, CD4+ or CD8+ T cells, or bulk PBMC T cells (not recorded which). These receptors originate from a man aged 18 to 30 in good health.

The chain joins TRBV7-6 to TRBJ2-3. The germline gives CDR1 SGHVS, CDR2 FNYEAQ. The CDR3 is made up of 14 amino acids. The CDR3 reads CASSLLTSTDTQYF.

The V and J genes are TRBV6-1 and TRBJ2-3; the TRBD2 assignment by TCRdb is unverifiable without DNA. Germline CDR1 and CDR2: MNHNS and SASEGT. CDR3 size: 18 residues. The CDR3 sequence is CASSTLSGRAVGTDTQYF.

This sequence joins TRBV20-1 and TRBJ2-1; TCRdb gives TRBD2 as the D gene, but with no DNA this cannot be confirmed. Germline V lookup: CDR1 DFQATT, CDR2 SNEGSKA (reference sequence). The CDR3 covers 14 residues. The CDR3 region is CSASSGRARGEQFF.

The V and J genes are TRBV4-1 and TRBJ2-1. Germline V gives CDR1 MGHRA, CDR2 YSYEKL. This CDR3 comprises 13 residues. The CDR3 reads CASSQGFFAEQFF.

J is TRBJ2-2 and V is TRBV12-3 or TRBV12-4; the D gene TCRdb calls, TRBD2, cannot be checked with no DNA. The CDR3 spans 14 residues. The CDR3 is CASSFEGYTGELFF.

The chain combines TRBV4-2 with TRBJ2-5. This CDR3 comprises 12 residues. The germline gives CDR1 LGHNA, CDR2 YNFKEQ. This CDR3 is CASSHNRETQYF.

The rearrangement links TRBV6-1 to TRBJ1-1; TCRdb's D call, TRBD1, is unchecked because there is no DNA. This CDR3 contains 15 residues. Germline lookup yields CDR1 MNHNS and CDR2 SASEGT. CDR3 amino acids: CASGFWGQENTEAFF.

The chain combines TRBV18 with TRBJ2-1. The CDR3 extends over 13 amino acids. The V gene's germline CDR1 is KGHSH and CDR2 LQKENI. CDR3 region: CASSPETLNEQFF. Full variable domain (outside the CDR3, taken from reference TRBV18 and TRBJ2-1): NAGVMQNPRHLVRRRGQEARLRCSPMKGHSHVYWYRQLPEEGLKFMVYLQKENIIDESGMPKERFSAEFPKEGPSILRIQQVVRGDSAAYFCASSPETLNEQFFGPGTRLTVL.

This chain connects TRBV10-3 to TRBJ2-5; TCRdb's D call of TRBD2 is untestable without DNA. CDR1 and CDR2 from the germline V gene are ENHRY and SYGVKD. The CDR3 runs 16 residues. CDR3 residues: CAISDPGEGLQETQYF.

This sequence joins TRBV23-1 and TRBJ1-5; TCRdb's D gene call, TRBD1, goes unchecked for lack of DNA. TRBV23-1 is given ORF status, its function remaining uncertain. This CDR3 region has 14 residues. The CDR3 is CASSQGQSNQPQHF.

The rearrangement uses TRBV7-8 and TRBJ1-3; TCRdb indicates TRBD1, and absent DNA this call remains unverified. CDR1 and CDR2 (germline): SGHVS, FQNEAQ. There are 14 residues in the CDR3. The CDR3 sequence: CASSGEPSGNTIYF.

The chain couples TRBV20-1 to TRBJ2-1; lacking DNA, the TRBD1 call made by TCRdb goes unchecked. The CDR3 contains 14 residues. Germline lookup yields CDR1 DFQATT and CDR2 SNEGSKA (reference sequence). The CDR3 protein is CSVSGGRVGNEQFF.

The CDR3 reads CSARDKARATNEKLFF. This chain uses TRBV20-1 with TRBJ1-4. From germline, CDR1 is DFQATT and CDR2 SNEGSKA (reference sequence). The CDR3 runs to 16 residues.

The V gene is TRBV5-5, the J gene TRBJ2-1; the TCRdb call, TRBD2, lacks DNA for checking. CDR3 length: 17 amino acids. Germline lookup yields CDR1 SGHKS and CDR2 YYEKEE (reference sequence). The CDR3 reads CASTEFLAGELDNEQFF. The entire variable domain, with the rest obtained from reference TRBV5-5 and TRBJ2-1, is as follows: DAGVTQSPTHLIKTRGQQVTLRCSPISGHKSVSWYQQVLGQGPQFIFQYYEKEERGRGNFPDRFSARQFPNYSSELNVNALLLGDSALYLCASTEFLAGELDNEQFFGPGTRLTVL.

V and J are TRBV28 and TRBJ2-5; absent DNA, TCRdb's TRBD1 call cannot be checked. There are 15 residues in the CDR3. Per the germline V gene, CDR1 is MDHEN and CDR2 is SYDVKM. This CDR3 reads CASSNRQGAMETQYF.

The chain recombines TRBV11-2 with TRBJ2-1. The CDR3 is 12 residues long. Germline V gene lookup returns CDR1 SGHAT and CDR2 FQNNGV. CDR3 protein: CASTRGYNEQFF.

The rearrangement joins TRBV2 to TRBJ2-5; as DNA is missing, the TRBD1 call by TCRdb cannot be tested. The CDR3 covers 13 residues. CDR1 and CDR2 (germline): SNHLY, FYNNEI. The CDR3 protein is CASRDRGVETQYF.

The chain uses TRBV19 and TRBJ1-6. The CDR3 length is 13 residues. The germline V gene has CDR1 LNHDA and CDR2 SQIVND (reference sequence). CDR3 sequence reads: CASSKGGESPLHF.

The CDR3 sequence is CASSLDTGVMDEQFF. The V gene is TRBV5-1, the J gene TRBJ2-1; as DNA is missing, the TRBD1 call by TCRdb cannot be tested. Germline V gives CDR1 SGHRS, CDR2 YFSETQ. This CDR3 region has 15 residues.

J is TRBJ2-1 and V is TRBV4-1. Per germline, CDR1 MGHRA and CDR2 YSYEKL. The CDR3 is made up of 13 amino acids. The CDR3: CASSLTLGDEQFF.

CDR3 in amino acids: CASSSRAQPQHF. This chain connects TRBV12-3 or TRBV12-4 to TRBJ1-5. The CDR3 contains 12 residues.

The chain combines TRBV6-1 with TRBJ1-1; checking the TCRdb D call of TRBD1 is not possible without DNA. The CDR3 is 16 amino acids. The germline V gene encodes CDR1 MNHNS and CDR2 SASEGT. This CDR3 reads CASSLDREWMNTEAFF.

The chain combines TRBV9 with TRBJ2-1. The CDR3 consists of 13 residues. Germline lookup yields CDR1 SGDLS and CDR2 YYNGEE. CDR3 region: CASSVGELYEQFF. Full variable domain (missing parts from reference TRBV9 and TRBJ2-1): DSGVTQTPKHLITATGQRVTLRCSPRSGDLSVYWYQQSLDQGLQFLIQYYNGEERAKGNILERFSAQQFPDLHSELNLSSLELGDSALYFCASSVGELYEQFFGPGTRLTVL.

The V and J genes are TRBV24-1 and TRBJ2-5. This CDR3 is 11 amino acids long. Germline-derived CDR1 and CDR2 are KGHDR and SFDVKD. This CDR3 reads CATKSMETQYF.

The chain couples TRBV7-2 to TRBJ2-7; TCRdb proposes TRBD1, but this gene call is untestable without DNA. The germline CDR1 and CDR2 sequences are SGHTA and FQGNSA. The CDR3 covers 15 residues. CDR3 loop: CASSSQGGFDDEQYF.

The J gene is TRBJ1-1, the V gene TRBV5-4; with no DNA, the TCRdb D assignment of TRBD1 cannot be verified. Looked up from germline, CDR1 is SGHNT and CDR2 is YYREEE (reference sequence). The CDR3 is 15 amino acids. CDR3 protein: CASSLGTGGGSGAFF.

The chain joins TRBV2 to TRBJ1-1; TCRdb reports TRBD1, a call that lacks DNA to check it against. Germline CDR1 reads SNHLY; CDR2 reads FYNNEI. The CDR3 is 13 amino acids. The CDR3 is CASSVPGIPEAFF. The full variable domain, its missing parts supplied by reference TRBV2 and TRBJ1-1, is EPEVTQTPSHQVTQMGQEVILRCVPISNHLYFYWYRQILGQKVEFLVSFYNNEISEKSEIFDDQFSVERPDGSNFTLKIRSTKLEDSAMYFCASSVPGIPEAFFGQGTRLTVV.

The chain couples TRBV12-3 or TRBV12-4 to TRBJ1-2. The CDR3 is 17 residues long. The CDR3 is CASSSTKTTGGIKGYTF.

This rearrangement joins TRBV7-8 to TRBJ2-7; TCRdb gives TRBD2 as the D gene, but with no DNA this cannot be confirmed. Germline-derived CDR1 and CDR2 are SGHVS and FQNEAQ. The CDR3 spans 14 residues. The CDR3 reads CASSSPGGDREQYF.

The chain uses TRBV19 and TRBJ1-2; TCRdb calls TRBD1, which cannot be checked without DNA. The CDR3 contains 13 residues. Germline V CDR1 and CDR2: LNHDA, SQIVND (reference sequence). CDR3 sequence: CASRRQGYYGYTF.

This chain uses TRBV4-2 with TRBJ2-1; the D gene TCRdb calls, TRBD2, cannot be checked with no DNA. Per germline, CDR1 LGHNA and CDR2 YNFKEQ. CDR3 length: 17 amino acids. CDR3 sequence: CASSQGASGSSYNEQFF.

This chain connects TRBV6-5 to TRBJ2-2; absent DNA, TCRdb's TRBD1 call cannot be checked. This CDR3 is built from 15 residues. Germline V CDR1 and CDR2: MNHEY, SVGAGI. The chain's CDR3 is CASSYSSGEAGELFF.